Below are 32 T cell receptor beta chains sequenced from a single sample in a study of early stage breast cancer tumors. The data were produced by immunoSEQ multiplex PCR, yet TCRdb's version contains in-frame clones alone and is incomplete. This table has about 31,000 clones, around 67% appearing once. The specimen sequenced was blood. Receptor source: a person in their 40s with breast cancer.

The chain joins TRBV11-3 to TRBJ2-3, with no clear D. The CDR3 extends over 15 amino acids. Trimming shortened V by 4 bases and J by 6 bases, and 17 bases separated the two germline ends. Germline V CDR1 and CDR2: SGHNT, YENEEA. This chain's CDR3 is CASSSRDTSADTQYF. CDR3 DNA: TGTGCCAGCAGCTCGAGAGACACGTCTGCCGATACGCAGTATTTT.

J is TRBJ2-1 and V is TRBV7-8; 8 bases are a match to TRBD2. CDR3 length equals 16 residues. Germline loops: CDR1 SGHVS, CDR2 FQNEAQ. Trimming cost V 1 base and J 3 bases; bases outside gene matches: 5. For the CDR3, the DNA is TGTGCCAGCAGCTTAGGGGGGACTAGAGACTACAATGAGCAGTTCTTC. Translation: CASSLGGTRDYNEQFF.

This chain uses TRBV10-3 with TRBJ2-7; TRBD1 matches at 7 bases. The germline gives CDR1 ENHRY, CDR2 SYGVKD. The CDR3 totals 14 residues. V was clipped by 4 bases and J by 5 bases; unmatched bases: 8. CDR3 DNA sequence: TGTGCCATCAGTGGGACAGGAACCTTCAACGAGCAGTACTTC. Translation: CAISGTGTFNEQYF.

The rearrangement links TRBV7-2 to TRBJ2-3; D is unclear. Trimming shortened V by 1 base and J by 4 bases, and 15 bases separated the two germline ends. CDR1 is SGHTA, CDR2 FQGNSA, per germline. The CDR3 is 16 amino acids. For the CDR3, the DNA is TGTGCCAGCAGCTTAGAAGCCGGACCTGTGGCAGATACGCAGTATTTT. It codes for CASSLEAGPVADTQYF.

This chain connects TRBV18 to TRBJ1-4; no clear D gene. V was shortened by 3 bases and J by 3 bases, with 11 bases between the two germline ends. The CDR3 has 15 amino acids. Germline loops: CDR1 KGHSH, CDR2 LQKENI. CDR3 sequence: CASSPGSRSNEKLFF. The CDR3 coding sequence is TGTGCCAGCTCACCCGGGTCCAGGTCTAATGAAAAACTGTTTTTT.

The genes are TRBV5-4 and TRBJ2-1, with 7 nucleotides matching TRBD1. The CDR3 length is 18 residues. V dropped 2 bases and J dropped 2; count of bases not matched to a gene: 13. Germline V lookup: CDR1 SGHNT, CDR2 YYREEE (reference sequence). The CDR3 DNA reads as TGTGCCAGCAGCTTCGAGACCCTGACAGGGTCCCCCTACAATGAGCAGTTCTTC. Translating it yields CASSFETLTGSPYNEQFF.

This clone is categorized as medium-sized (0.01 to 0.1%). The rearrangement uses TRBV13 and TRBJ2-7, with D unclear. Per the germline V gene, CDR1 is PRHDT and CDR2 is FYEKMQ (reference sequence). The V gene lost 3 bases and the J gene lost 5 bases, with 5 bases spanning the gap. The CDR3 spans 11 residues. This CDR3 is CASSFFNEQYF. CDR3 nucleotide sequence: TGTGCCAGCAGCTTCTTCAACGAGCAGTACTTC. Full variable domain (outside the CDR3, taken from reference TRBV13 and TRBJ2-7): AAGVIQSPRHLIKEKRETATLKCYPIPRHDTVYWYQQGPGQDPQFLISFYEKMQSDKGSIPDRFSAQQFSDYHSELNMSSLELGDSALYFCASSFFNEQYFGPGTRLTVT.

The chain joins TRBV28 to TRBJ1-5; D uncertain. The CDR3 has 16 residues. The V gene lost 7 bases and the J gene lost 3 bases, with 19 bases spanning the gap. The germline gives CDR1 MDHEN, CDR2 SYDVKM. The DNA of the CDR3 is TGTGCCAGCACCAGAGGTGGCGGACCCTCCAATCAGCCCCAGCATTTT. Amino acids: CASTRGGGPSNQPQHF.

The sample holds a few counts of this clone. The chain is built from TRBV19 and TRBJ2-3; D gene ambiguous. The V end lost 3 bases, the J end lost 2 bases, and 9 bases lay between the germline ends. Germline V CDR1 and CDR2: LNHDA, SQIVND (reference sequence). This CDR3 is built from 14 residues. CDR3 loop: CASSIRVNTDTQYF. For the CDR3, the DNA is TGTGCCAGTAGTATTCGGGTAAACACAGATACGCAGTATTTT. Based on the CDR3 plus reference TRBV19 and TRBJ2-3, the full variable domain is DGGITQSPKYLFRKEGQNVTLSCEQNLNHDAMYWYRQDPGQGLRLIYYSQIVNDFQKGDIAEGYSVSREKKESFPLTVTSAQKNPTAFYLCASSIRVNTDTQYFGPGTRLTVL.

Of note for this clone: Other DNA sequences in this sample translate to the same CDR3. The rearrangement links TRBV27 to TRBJ1-1; D not resolved. Germline CDR1 is MNHEY and CDR2 is SMNVEV (reference sequence). Trimming pared 3 bases from V and 1 base from J, leaving 6 bases between. The CDR3 has 13 residues. In DNA form, the CDR3 reads TGTGCCAGCAGTTTTGAGGGGAACACTGAAGCTTTCTTT. This translates into CASSFEGNTEAFF.

The V gene is TRBV5-1, the J gene TRBJ2-7; D is perhaps TRBD2 (6 bases). This CDR3 spans 14 amino acids. The ends were cut back, 0 bases at V and 3 bases at J, with 10 bases in the middle. Germline loops: CDR1 SGHRS, CDR2 YFSETQ. The CDR3 protein is CASSLEGSGYEQYF. CDR3 DNA: TGCGCCAGCAGCTTGGAGGGTAGCGGCTACGAGCAGTACTTC.

This clone was seen more than once but under ten times. This sequence joins TRBV2 and TRBJ2-4, with 9 nucleotides matching TRBD1. The CDR3 extends over 13 amino acids. V gave up 8 bases and J gave up 5 bases; unmatched junction bases: 4. CDR1 SNHLY and CDR2 FYNNEI come from the germline V gene. CDR3 coding DNA: TGTGCCAGCGGAAGACAGGGGGAAAACATTCAGTACTTC. It specifies CASGRQGENIQYF.

The genes are TRBV7-2 and TRBJ2-1; D is ambiguous. The CDR3 is 13 amino acids. Trimming left V 6 bases short and J 1 base short, with 7 bases between. Looked up from germline, CDR1 is SGHTA and CDR2 is FQGNSA. CDR3: CASRDQSYNEQFF. The CDR3 nucleotides are TGTGCCAGCAGGGACCAGTCCTACAATGAGCAGTTCTTC.

This clone showed up just once. V usage is TRBV6-5 and J usage is TRBJ1-3; no clear D gene. Germline V gene lookup returns CDR1 MNHEY and CDR2 SVGAGI. This CDR3 is built from 16 residues. V shed 0 bases and J shed 1 base, with 10 bases lying between them. In DNA, the CDR3 is TGTGCCAGCAGTTACTCCCGAAAGTGGTCTGGAAACACCATATATTTT. Protein sequence: CASSYSRKWSGNTIYF.

This chain connects TRBV5-1 to TRBJ2-3, with D perhaps TRBD2 (6 bases). The CDR3 runs to 15 residues. CDR1 and CDR2 from the germline V gene are SGHRS and YFSETQ. V lost 0 bases and J lost 6, with 14 bases in between. The CDR3 sequence: CASSLGLVVPDTQYF. The CDR3, as DNA: TGCGCCAGCAGCTTGGGACTAGTTGTTCCCGATACGCAGTATTTT.

The chain employs TRBV9 and TRBJ2-1, with D maybe TRBD2 (6 bases). This CDR3 has 14 residues. CDR1 and CDR2 (germline): SGDLS, YYNGEE. Trimming removed 3 bases from V and 6 bases from J, with 13 bases in between. DNA for the CDR3: TGTGCCAGCAGCGCTCTGACTAGTTTCAATGAGCAGTTCTTC. Amino acid sequence: CASSALTSFNEQFF.

The chain has TRBV7-9 and TRBJ2-3; no reliable D call. The CDR3 is 12 residues long. Germline V gives CDR1 SEHNR, CDR2 FQNEAQ (reference sequence). V was clipped by 1 base and J by 3 bases, with 2 bases between them. The CDR3 DNA follows: TGTGCCAGCAGCTTAGATACAGATACGCAGTATTTT. Protein sequence: CASSLDTDTQYF.

V and J are TRBV7-2 and TRBJ2-7; D is unresolved. Looked up from germline, CDR1 is SGHTA and CDR2 is FQGNSA. Deletions cut 2 bases from V and 0 bases from J, with 8 bases between. The CDR3 is 14 amino acids. CDR3 bases: TGTGCCAGCAGCTTAAGTTTACACTCCTACGAGCAGTACTTC. This encodes CASSLSLHSYEQYF.

The J gene is TRBJ2-3, the V gene TRBV27; 8 bases align to TRBD1. The CDR3 extends over 16 amino acids. With V trimmed by 2 bases and J by 8 bases, 12 bases remained unmatched. The germline CDR1 and CDR2 sequences are MNHEY and SMNVEV (reference sequence). The CDR3 spells CASSLPAGGDVGTQYF. DNA for the CDR3: TGTGCCAGCAGTTTACCCGCAGGGGGCGATGTCGGTACGCAGTATTTT.

The chain links TRBV27 to TRBJ2-5; 9 bases fit TRBD2. The CDR3 totals 17 residues. The germline CDR1 and CDR2 sequences are MNHEY and SMNVEV (reference sequence). J lost 1 base, V lost 1 base, and 7 bases had no gene match. The chain's CDR3 is CASSLFAGGGLQETQYF. CDR3 in DNA: TGTGCCAGCAGTTTATTCGCGGGAGGGGGCCTCCAAGAGACCCAGTACTTC.

This clone was seen once. V is TRBV18 and J is TRBJ2-1; 7 positions agree with TRBD2. V shed 3 bases, J shed 8 bases, and the junction held 13 bases outside the gene matches. The CDR3 is 16 residues long. The germline gives CDR1 KGHSH, CDR2 LQKENI. The CDR3 sequence is CASSPGTGTTFDEQFF. The DNA of the CDR3 is TGTGCCAGCTCACCTGGAACCGGGACTACTTTTGATGAGCAGTTCTTC.

This clone appeared a few times. The chain recombines TRBV25-1 with TRBJ1-3, with D perhaps matching TRBD1 (5 bases). Germline-derived CDR1 and CDR2 are MGHDK and SYGVNS. The CDR3 is made up of 14 amino acids. The V end was cut by 6 bases, the J end by 4 bases, with 13 bases between. CDR3 residues: CASRDGGKGNTIYF. The CDR3 bases are TGTGCCAGCAGGGATGGGGGGAAAGGAAACACCATATATTTT.

Concerning this clone itself: A read error may produce the germline difference seen at one junction end. This rearrangement joins TRBV4-1 to TRBJ2-3, with a possible D match to TRBD2 (5 bases). From germline, CDR1 is MGHRA and CDR2 YSYEKL. The CDR3 length is 17 residues. CDR3 in DNA: TGCGCCAGCAGACAAGTCGGACGGACTTTAGGCACAGATACGCAGTATTTT. Encoded protein: CASRQVGRTLGTDTQYF.

This clone was picked up one time. The chain combines TRBV4-3 with TRBJ2-2; D not resolved. The germline V gene has CDR1 LGHNA and CDR2 YSLEER. This CDR3 has 16 residues. V was cut by 6 bases and J by 5 bases, with 19 bases left in between. CDR3 bases: TGCGCCAGCAGACACATCCTGCGCTCCAAGACCGGGGAGCTGTTTTTT. This gives the protein CASRHILRSKTGELFF.

The chain combines TRBV7-9 with TRBJ2-7; 10 nucleotides agree with TRBD2. Per germline, CDR1 SEHNR and CDR2 FQNEAQ (reference sequence). J lost 3 bases, V lost 4 bases, and 18 bases had no gene match. The CDR3 spans 19 residues. CDR3 coding DNA: TGTGCCAGCAGCTCCACCCAGGGCAAAACTAGCGGGAATTTCTACGAGCAGTACTTC. This codes for CASSSTQGKTSGNFYEQYF.

This chain joins TRBV6-4 and TRBJ2-7, with D perhaps TRBD2 (6 bases). This CDR3 has 14 amino acids. Trimming stripped 5 bases from V and 6 bases from J, with 17 bases between. CDR1 MRHNA and CDR2 SNTAGT come from the germline V gene. The CDR3 here is CASSLAERVVEQYF. CDR3 nucleotide sequence: TGTGCCAGCAGTTTAGCGGAGAGGGTGGTCGAGCAGTACTTC.

The chain recombines TRBV7-9 with TRBJ1-1; no clear D. V was pared by 5 bases and J by 0 bases, with 10 bases between. Looked up from germline, CDR1 is SEHNR and CDR2 is FQNEAQ (reference sequence). The CDR3 has 14 residues. The CDR3 region is CASSPRFMNTEAFF. The CDR3 bases are TGTGCCAGCAGCCCTCGTTTTATGAACACTGAAGCTTTCTTT.

This chain connects TRBV23-1 to TRBJ2-7, with 7 bases that match TRBD1. TRBV23-1 is sorted into the ORF group, with uncertain function. V trimming: 7 bases; J trimming: 2 bases; junction bases outside the gene matches: 5. The CDR3 has 13 residues. DNA for the CDR3: TGCGCCAGCATCCAACAGGGGACCTACGAGCAGTACTTC. The encoded protein is CASIQQGTYEQYF.

The rearrangement joins TRBV2 to TRBJ2-1; D call uncertain. CDR1 is SNHLY and CDR2 is FYNNEI in the germline V gene. CDR3 length equals 11 residues. Trimming removed 7 bases from V and 4 bases from J, with 5 bases in between. CDR3 in amino acids: CASTSYNEQFF. The CDR3 coding sequence is TGTGCCAGCACCTCATACAATGAGCAGTTCTTC.

As DNA, the CDR3 is TGTGCCAGCAGCTACCAACAGGAGAACACTGAAGCTTTCTTT. It yields the protein CASSYQQENTEAFF. The rearrangement uses TRBV11-3 and TRBJ1-1, with a weak D call TRBD1 (5 bases). The CDR3 spans 14 residues. CDR1 and CDR2 (germline): SGHNT, YENEEA. V lost 4 bases to trimming and J lost 1 base, with 10 bases between them.

This clone was picked up one time. V gene TRBV19 combines with J gene TRBJ2-5; 9 bases line up with TRBD2. Germline CDR1 and CDR2: LNHDA and SQIVND (reference sequence). V gave up 1 base and J gave up 0 bases; unmatched junction bases: 3. This CDR3 spans 16 amino acids. The CDR3 DNA follows: TGTGCCAGTAGTATAGGGGTAGCGGGAGACCAAGAGACCCAGTACTTC. Translation gives CASSIGVAGDQETQYF.

The chain has TRBV5-1 and TRBJ1-1; D might be TRBD1 (6 bases). CDR3 size: 19 residues. Looked up from germline, CDR1 is SGHRS and CDR2 is YFSETQ. Trimming cost V 4 bases and J 0 bases, with 25 bases left between them. Here the CDR3 DNA reads TGCGCCAGCAGCCTTGCCCAAACCGGGACATTAACCCTGAACACTGAAGCTTTCTTT. It translates to CASSLAQTGTLTLNTEAFF.